One sample yielded the 30 T cell receptor beta chains listed below, sequenced in a study of blood T cells in healthy people across ages. Combining a sample-barcoded 5' primer with a J-beta primer mix, a second PCR ran for 7 to 11 cycles. MiXCR, applied by TCRdb to the 5' RACE reads, yields one record per CDR3 protein. The sample carries 1.5 million to 2 million distinct CDR3 sequences, just under 50% recorded once. Sequences were obtained from blood. The receptors come from a woman aged 40 to 50 in good health.

This clonotype occurred a few times. V and J are TRBV28 and TRBJ2-4, with D perhaps TRBD1 (5 bases). Germline CDR1 is MDHEN and CDR2 is SYDVKM. V was clipped by 1 base and J by 3 bases, with 10 bases between them. The CDR3 totals 15 residues. CDR3 protein: CASSLSGIGKNIQYF. The CDR3 coding sequence is TGTGCCAGCAGTTTATCAGGGATAGGCAAAAACATTCAGTACTTC.

The V gene is TRBV4-2, the J gene TRBJ2-3; 7 positions agree with TRBD1. In germline, CDR1 is LGHNA, CDR2 YNFKEQ. The CDR3 contains 16 residues. V was clipped by 4 bases and J by 0 bases; unmatched bases: 7. CDR3 nucleotide sequence: TGTGCCAGCAGCCGTGGCAGGGGGTCTAGCACAGATACGCAGTATTTT. The encoded protein is CASSRGRGSSTDTQYF.

The rearrangement joins TRBV7-9 to TRBJ2-3; D is possibly TRBD1 (5 bases). The germline gives CDR1 SEHNR, CDR2 FQNEAQ (reference sequence). V was pared by 10 bases and J by 0 bases, with 17 bases between. The CDR3 consists of 15 residues. The CDR3 nucleotides read TGTGCCATCTCCCAAAGGACACTTAGCACAGATACGCAGTATTTT. Translated, it gives CAISQRTLSTDTQYF.

In this sample, this clonotype turned up a few times. The chain joins TRBV13 to TRBJ1-4, with TRBD1 identical over 10 bases. CDR3 length equals 16 residues. CDR1 and CDR2 from the germline V gene are PRHDT and FYEKMQ (reference sequence). The V gene end was trimmed by 6 bases and the J gene end by 1 base; junction bases not matched to a gene: 5. The DNA of the CDR3 is TGTGCCAGCAGTCACGGGACAGGGGAAACTAATGAAAAACTGTTTTTT. This translates into CASSHGTGETNEKLFF.

On this clonotype itself: The junction shows a germline mismatch at one end, possibly a read error. The rearrangement joins TRBV28 to TRBJ2-1; no reliable D call. The CDR3 has 13 residues. CDR1 and CDR2 (germline): MDHEN, SYDVKM. The CDR3 nucleotides read TGTGGCAGCAGTTTATCTTTGATCGGGGAGCAGTTCTTC. Protein sequence: CGSSLSLIGEQFF.

CDR3 region: CASSAGSYGYTF. Written as DNA, the CDR3 is TGTGCCAGCAGTGCAGGGAGCTATGGCTACACCTTC. The rearrangement links TRBV27 to TRBJ1-2; tentatively, D is TRBD1 (5 bases). Germline V CDR1 and CDR2: MNHEY, SMNVEV (reference sequence). Trimming removed 5 bases at V and 4 bases at J, with 8 bases between. The CDR3 is 12 residues long.

The chain is built from TRBV20-1 and TRBJ1-2; no clear D gene. V shed 4 bases and J shed 2 bases, with 14 bases lying between them. In germline, CDR1 is DFQATT, CDR2 SNEGSKA (reference sequence). CDR3 length: 14 amino acids. The chain's CDR3 is CSAKATPGNYGYTF. In DNA, the CDR3 is TGCAGTGCTAAAGCAACCCCAGGAAACTATGGCTACACCTTC.

This rearrangement joins TRBV15 to TRBJ1-2, with D possibly matching TRBD1 (5 bases). V shed 0 bases and J shed 5 bases, with 16 bases lying between them. Germline V gene lookup returns CDR1 LNHNV and CDR2 YYDKDF (reference sequence). There are 16 residues in the CDR3. The CDR3 sequence is CATSRELQDLGYGYTF. The CDR3 nucleotides read TGTGCCACCAGCAGAGAACTACAGGACTTGGGATATGGCTACACCTTC.

The rearrangement joins TRBV28 to TRBJ2-4; 9 positions agree with TRBD1. Unmatched junction bases numbered 5, after V lost 2 bases and J lost 0 bases. The CDR3 has 17 amino acids. Germline V gene sequence: CDR1 MDHEN, CDR2 SYDVKM. The CDR3 DNA is TGTGCCAGCAGTTTAAACAGGGGGCCGGGAGCCAAAAACATTCAGTACTTC. It yields the protein CASSLNRGPGAKNIQYF.

The rearrangement uses TRBV28 and TRBJ2-6, with 8 positions matching TRBD1. The CDR3 extends over 17 amino acids. J was trimmed by 4 bases and V by 6 bases; bases with no gene match: 11. Germline CDR1 reads MDHEN; CDR2 reads SYDVKM. The DNA for the CDR3 is TGTGCCAGCAGGAAGACAGGGGTCCTCGCGGGGGCCAACGTCCTGACTTTC. This translates into CASRKTGVLAGANVLTF.

This clonotype showed up many times. This chain uses TRBV12-3 or TRBV12-4 with TRBJ2-7; no firm D call. V lost 3 bases and J lost 2, with 11 bases in between. CDR3 length: 14 residues. The DNA of the CDR3 is TGTGCCAGCAGTTTGTACGGAGTTACCTACGAGCAGTACTTC. It translates to CASSLYGVTYEQYF.

This sequence joins TRBV5-1 and TRBJ2-6; the D gene is possibly TRBD2 (5 bases). The CDR3 has 16 residues. V was clipped by 7 bases and J by 2 bases, with 16 bases between them. CDR1 and CDR2 from the germline V gene are SGHRS and YFSETQ. Here the CDR3 DNA reads TGCGCCAGCCAACCCGGGGTCTCGCCTGGGGCCAACGTCCTGACTTTC. Amino acid sequence: CASQPGVSPGANVLTF.

J is TRBJ2-5 and V is TRBV20-1, with D possibly called TRBD1 or TRBD2 (6 bases each). In germline, CDR1 is DFQATT, CDR2 SNEGSKA (reference sequence). The germline V and J ends were trimmed by 6 bases and 1 base, with 15 bases remaining between them. The CDR3 covers 14 residues. This chain's CDR3 is CSARTGRFQETQYF. CDR3 DNA: TGCAGTGCAAGAACAGGGAGGTTCCAAGAGACCCAGTACTTC.

The chain uses TRBV6-1 and TRBJ2-3; TRBD1 or TRBD2 may be the D gene (5 bases each). Germline V gives CDR1 MNHNS, CDR2 SASEGT. V was shortened by 6 bases and J by 4 bases, with 17 bases between the two germline ends. CDR3 length: 15 residues. The CDR3 here is CASSHPSGGSDTQYF. CDR3 DNA: TGTGCCAGCAGCCATCCAAGTGGGGGATCAGATACGCAGTATTTT.

A few counts support this clonotype. This chain connects TRBV7-2 to TRBJ2-1; 9 bases align to TRBD2. The ends lost 6 bases at V and 5 bases at J; junction bases unmatched: 5. In germline, CDR1 is SGHTA, CDR2 FQGNSA. CDR3 length equals 14 residues. Here the CDR3 DNA reads TGTGCCAGCAGGACCGGGACTAGCAACAATGAGCAGTTCTTC. Amino acid sequence: CASRTGTSNNEQFF.

The chain is built from TRBV5-1 and TRBJ2-7; 8 nucleotides match TRBD2. V lost 0 bases, J lost 2 bases, and 4 bases stayed unmatched. This CDR3 has 15 residues. Germline V lookup: CDR1 SGHRS, CDR2 YFSETQ. CDR3 DNA sequence: TGCGCCAGCAGCTTGGTGGCGGGGGGAGCCTACGAGCAGTACTTC. Translated: CASSLVAGGAYEQYF.

The J gene is TRBJ1-2, the V gene TRBV4-3, with 7 bases that match TRBD1. Germline V gives CDR1 LGHNA, CDR2 YSLEER. After removal of 1 base from V and 0 bases from J, the junction contained 5 bases not matched to a gene. This CDR3 spans 16 amino acids. This CDR3 reads CASSQAWTGANYGYTF. CDR3 sequence (DNA): TGCGCCAGCAGCCAAGCCTGGACAGGCGCTAACTATGGCTACACCTTC.

This clonotype turned up a few times. The V call is TRBV28, the J call TRBJ2-7; TRBD1 matches at 7 bases. This CDR3 is built from 14 residues. In germline, CDR1 is MDHEN, CDR2 SYDVKM. With 4 bases clipped from V and 5 bases from J, the junction kept 8 bases outside the gene matches. CDR3 loop: CASSSTDRAHEQYF. The CDR3 DNA is TGTGCCAGCAGTTCGACCGACAGGGCCCACGAGCAGTACTTC.

This rearrangement joins TRBV7-2 to TRBJ2-7; the match to TRBD1 covers 7 bases. Germline CDR1 and CDR2: SGHTA and FQGNSA. Trimming took 4 bases from V and 2 from J; bases not matched to a gene: 5. The CDR3 has 14 residues. The CDR3 DNA reads TGTGCCAGCAGCTACCGGGGACAGCCCTACGAGCAGTACTTC. Its translation: CASSYRGQPYEQYF.

The chain has TRBV2 and TRBJ1-5; D remains ambiguous. Trimming took off 5 bases at V and 2 bases at J, with 10 bases between the two ends. The germline V gene encodes CDR1 SNHLY and CDR2 FYNNEI. The CDR3 totals 14 residues. The CDR3, as DNA: TGTGCCAGCAGTATGAGCGAGGGCAATCAGCCCCAGCATTTT. Encoded protein: CASSMSEGNQPQHF. Based on the CDR3 plus reference TRBV2 and TRBJ1-5, the full variable domain is EPEVTQTPSHQVTQMGQEVILRCVPISNHLYFYWYRQILGQKVEFLVSFYNNEISEKSEIFDDQFSVERPDGSNFTLKIRSTKLEDSAMYFCASSMSEGNQPQHFGDGTRLSIL.

The chain employs TRBV6-4 and TRBJ1-2; D is ambiguous. This CDR3 has 15 amino acids. The germline gives CDR1 MRHNA, CDR2 SNTAGT. Trimming shortened V by 6 bases and J by 0 bases, and 14 bases separated the two germline ends. The CDR3 loop reads CASSENPGANYGYTF. In DNA form, the CDR3 reads TGTGCCAGCAGCGAAAACCCAGGCGCTAACTATGGCTACACCTTC.

In regard to this clonotype: One junction end does not reproduce the germline sequence, and a read error may be involved. The V call is TRBV5-4, the J call TRBJ2-7; TRBD1 agrees at 7 bases. The J call may be in error: the DNA end matches TRBJ2-5 better. In germline, CDR1 is SGHNT, CDR2 YYREEE (reference sequence). The CDR3 covers 14 residues. The CDR3 nucleotides are TGTACCAGCAGCTCGACAGGGAGTCGGGAGACCCAGTACTTC. Protein sequence: CTSSSTGSRETQYF.

The chain uses TRBV20-1 and TRBJ2-7; possibly TRBD1 or TRBD2 for D (5 bases each). The germline gives CDR1 DFQATT, CDR2 SNEGSKA (reference sequence). CDR3 size: 13 residues. Trimming took 4 bases from V and 2 from J, leaving 12 bases between them. The CDR3: CSATRDRPYEQYF. CDR3 DNA sequence: TGCAGTGCTACCCGGGACCGCCCCTACGAGCAGTACTTC.

The V gene is TRBV6-6, the J gene TRBJ1-2; D not resolved. Trimming shortened V by 2 bases and J by 3 bases, and 7 bases separated the two germline ends. The CDR3 sequence is 13 residues long. Germline CDR1 and CDR2: MNHNY and SVGAGI (reference sequence). The DNA of the CDR3 is TGTGCCAGCAGTTACGCGGCCGACTATGGCTACACCTTC. It yields the protein CASSYAADYGYTF.

This clonotype has just a few counts. The rearrangement joins TRBV7-6 to TRBJ2-7; possibly TRBD2 for D (6 bases). Germline V gene sequence: CDR1 SGHVS, CDR2 FNYEAQ. The CDR3 length is 14 residues. Trimming took off 2 bases at V and 3 bases at J, with 11 bases between the two ends. In DNA form, the CDR3 reads TGTGCCAGCAGCTTATCCGGACTAATCTACGAGCAGTACTTC. It is translated as CASSLSGLIYEQYF.

The rearrangement joins TRBV4-3 to TRBJ2-1, with unresolved D. Trimming removed 3 bases from V and 6 bases from J, with 9 bases in between. This CDR3 is 13 amino acids long. The germline V gene encodes CDR1 LGHNA and CDR2 YSLEER. The CDR3: CASSQEVVNEQFF. In DNA, the CDR3 is TGCGCCAGCAGCCAGGAAGTAGTCAATGAGCAGTTCTTC.

The sample holds many counts of this clonotype. The J gene is TRBJ2-1, the V gene TRBV5-1; unclear D gene. Germline V gene data show CDR1 as SGHRS and CDR2 as YFSETQ. The CDR3 contains 12 residues. The V and J ends lost 0 bases and 10 bases respectively, with 8 bases between them. CDR3 in amino acids: CASSLDPQEQFF. The DNA for the CDR3 is TGCGCCAGCAGCTTGGACCCCCAGGAGCAGTTCTTC.

This clonotype was counted ten times or more. The rearrangement joins TRBV5-5 to TRBJ1-4, with D unclear. V was trimmed by 6 bases and J by 5 bases, leaving 11 bases between them. Germline V gene lookup returns CDR1 SGHKS and CDR2 YYEKEE (reference sequence). The CDR3 length is 13 residues. CDR3 in DNA: TGTGCCAGCACCCTGTTTAACAATGAAAAACTGTTTTTT. It is translated as CASTLFNNEKLFF. The whole variable domain, remainder taken from reference TRBV5-5 and TRBJ1-4, is DAGVTQSPTHLIKTRGQQVTLRCSPISGHKSVSWYQQVLGQGPQFIFQYYEKEERGRGNFPDRFSARQFPNYSSELNVNALLLGDSALYLCASTLFNNEKLFFGSGTQLSVL.

This clonotype was detected a few times. This chain links TRBV6-5 with TRBJ2-3; 8 bases line up with TRBD1. After removal of 6 bases from V and 6 bases from J, the junction contained 5 bases not matched to a gene. The CDR3 covers 13 residues. The germline V gene encodes CDR1 MNHEY and CDR2 SVGAGI. The CDR3 sequence is CASSRGRRDTQYF. The CDR3 DNA sequence: TGTGCCAGCAGCAGGGGGCGCAGGGATACGCAGTATTTT.

This rearrangement joins TRBV7-9 to TRBJ2-1; D call uncertain. CDR3 size: 15 residues. Germline CDR1 is SEHNR and CDR2 is FQNEAQ (reference sequence). The V gene lost 6 bases and the J gene lost 0 bases, with 12 bases spanning the gap. CDR3: CASSALKASYNEQFF. The DNA for the CDR3 is TGTGCCAGCAGTGCCCTGAAGGCCTCCTACAATGAGCAGTTCTTC.